This T cell receptor (beta chain) came from a study of T cell repertoires in cytomegalovirus infection. About the study: Public TCR beta signatures indicated both CMV infection and matching HLA type.

The table lists this clonotype with many counts. In TCRdb, the reads were re-called with MiXCR into one record per CDR3 protein. This sample carries 740,000 or so distinct CDR3 sequences, approximately 34% of them seen once, and the ten largest clones take around 2.6%. Germline CDR1 and CDR2: MDHEN and SYDVKM. Losses at the gene ends were 6 bases for V and 1 base for J; bases not matched to a gene: 11. The CDR3 spans 17 residues. The TCR comes from a human donor in good health (CMV status not recorded). Some clones in this sample may be carry-over from other donors' samples. The sequencing input was PBMCs. The chain joins TRBV28 to TRBJ1-5, with 8 positions matching TRBD1. The CDR3: CASSLGAGGRSNQPQHF. In DNA, the CDR3 is TGTGCCAGCAGCCTGGGAGCAGGGGGCCGGAGCAATCAGCCCCAGCATTTT.